This entry is about one T cell receptor beta chain. This entry belongs to a study of STAT5B mutations in CD4+ large granular lymphocyte leukemia. Sequencing used immunoSEQ multiplex PCR; TCRdb keeps in-frame clones, though not all of them. The table lists about 31,000 clones, over 65% of them singletons. This CDR3 region has 15 residues. Germline loops: CDR1 LNHNV, CDR2 YYDKDF (reference sequence). Trimming cost V 0 bases and J 9 bases, with 15 bases left between them. Sequences were obtained from CD4+ T cells from blood buffy coats. The TCR was taken from a human donor in good health. The chain is built from TRBV15 and TRBJ1-5, with D perhaps matching TRBD1 (6 bases). The DNA of the CDR3 is TGTGCCACCAGCAGAGATTCCCTACAGGGTCGGCCCCAGCATTTT. As protein: CATSRDSLQGRPQHF.